The next 9 T cell receptor beta chains were all read from a single sample in a study of blood T cell repertoires in COVID-19. Clones were sequenced by immunoSEQ multiplex PCR, and TCRdb holds only the in-frame ones, with some missing. The data contain roughly 140,000 clones, approximately 80% of them singletons. Material: peripheral blood. These receptors were taken from a woman in her 50s in a cohort sampled during active or convalescent COVID-19.

The V gene is TRBV2, the J gene TRBJ2-3; D remains ambiguous. The CDR3 sequence is 14 residues long. The germline V gene has CDR1 SNHLY and CDR2 FYNNEI. V dropped 11 bases and J dropped 6 bases, with 21 bases sitting between them. The chain's CDR3 is CAVSKTGPSDTQYF. DNA of the CDR3: TGTGCCGTATCAAAGACTGGTCCCTCGGATACGCAGTATTTT.

The chain joins TRBV6-4 to TRBJ2-2, with unresolved D. The CDR3 sequence is 16 residues long. Germline-derived CDR1 and CDR2 are MRHNA and SNTAGT. The V gene lost 9 bases and the J gene lost 0 bases, with 17 bases spanning the gap. This chain's CDR3 is CASPPPTAANTGELFF. The CDR3 region has the DNA TGTGCCAGTCCTCCCCCTACAGCTGCGAACACCGGGGAGCTGTTTTTT.

V is TRBV5-4 and J is TRBJ2-5, with D maybe TRBD2 (5 bases). The CDR3 covers 13 residues. The germline V and J ends were trimmed by 9 bases and 1 base, with 13 bases remaining between them. Germline V gives CDR1 SGHNT, CDR2 YYREEE (reference sequence). The CDR3 reads CATRSGIQETQYF. The CDR3 DNA follows: TGTGCCACGCGGTCGGGGATCCAAGAGACCCAGTACTTC. Together with reference TRBV5-4 and TRBJ2-5, the CDR3 gives the full variable domain: ETGVTQSPTHLIKTRGQQVTLRCSSQSGHNTVSWYQQALGQGPQFIFQYYREEENGRGNFPPRFSGLQFPNYSSELNVNALELDDSALYLCATRSGIQETQYFGPGTRLLVL.

The chain employs TRBV6-5 and TRBJ1-1; no clear D gene. V was clipped by 7 bases and J by 2 bases, with 11 bases between them. In germline, CDR1 is MNHEY, CDR2 SVGAGI. The CDR3 sequence is 13 residues long. CDR3 sequence: CASTTGRNTEAFF. DNA for the CDR3: TGTGCCAGCACAACGGGGAGAAACACTGAAGCTTTCTTT.

CDR3 sequence: CASSLGTTGSDEQFF. The CDR3 DNA reads TGTGCCAGCAGCTTAGGGACGACAGGGTCCGATGAGCAGTTCTTC. The chain employs TRBV11-3 and TRBJ2-1; 7 bases match TRBD1. This CDR3 has 15 residues. The junction had 8 bases not matched to a gene; V was cut back by 1 base and J by 8 bases. Germline lookup yields CDR1 SGHNT and CDR2 YENEEA. Combining the CDR3 with reference TRBV11-3 and TRBJ2-1 gives the whole variable domain EAGVVQSPRYKIIEKKQPVAFWCNPISGHNTLYWYLQNLGQGPELLIRYENEEAVDDSQLPKDRFSAERLKGVDSTLKIQPAELGDSAVYLCASSLGTTGSDEQFFGPGTRLTVL.

This sequence joins TRBV5-1 and TRBJ1-2; TRBD1 matches at 7 bases. The CDR3 loop spans 16 amino acids. V shed 0 bases and J 3 bases; nucleotides not matched to a gene: 8. Per the germline V gene, CDR1 is SGHRS and CDR2 is YFSETQ. DNA for the CDR3: TGCGCCAGCAGCTTGGGAGGGACAGCATCCTACTATGGCTACACCTTC. It is translated as CASSLGGTASYYGYTF.

V is TRBV10-3 and J is TRBJ1-2, with TRBD1 as a possible D gene (5 bases). Germline V CDR1 and CDR2: ENHRY, SYGVKD. The CDR3 loop spans 12 amino acids. V lost 6 bases to trimming and J lost 3 bases, with 8 bases between them. Written as DNA, the CDR3 is TGTGCCATCAGCAGGGAGGACTATGGCTACACCTTC. Amino acids: CAISREDYGYTF.

The V call is TRBV7-3, the J call TRBJ1-1; 9 bases line up with TRBD1. After removal of 0 bases from V and 8 bases from J, the junction contained 4 bases not matched to a gene. This CDR3 contains 14 residues. The germline gives CDR1 SGHTA, CDR2 FQGTGA. CDR3 residues: CASSLTGQGTEAFF. In nucleotides, the CDR3 is TGTGCCAGCAGCTTAACTGGACAGGGGACAGAAGCTTTCTTT.

The V gene is TRBV7-2, the J gene TRBJ1-1, with D perhaps TRBD1 (6 bases). V shed 5 bases and J shed 1 base, with 14 bases lying between them. CDR1 and CDR2 (germline): SGHTA, FQGNSA. The CDR3 runs 15 residues. The CDR3 DNA reads TGTGCCAGCAGCCTAGGGGGGGTTACGAACACTGAAGCTTTCTTT. Protein sequence: CASSLGGVTNTEAFF.